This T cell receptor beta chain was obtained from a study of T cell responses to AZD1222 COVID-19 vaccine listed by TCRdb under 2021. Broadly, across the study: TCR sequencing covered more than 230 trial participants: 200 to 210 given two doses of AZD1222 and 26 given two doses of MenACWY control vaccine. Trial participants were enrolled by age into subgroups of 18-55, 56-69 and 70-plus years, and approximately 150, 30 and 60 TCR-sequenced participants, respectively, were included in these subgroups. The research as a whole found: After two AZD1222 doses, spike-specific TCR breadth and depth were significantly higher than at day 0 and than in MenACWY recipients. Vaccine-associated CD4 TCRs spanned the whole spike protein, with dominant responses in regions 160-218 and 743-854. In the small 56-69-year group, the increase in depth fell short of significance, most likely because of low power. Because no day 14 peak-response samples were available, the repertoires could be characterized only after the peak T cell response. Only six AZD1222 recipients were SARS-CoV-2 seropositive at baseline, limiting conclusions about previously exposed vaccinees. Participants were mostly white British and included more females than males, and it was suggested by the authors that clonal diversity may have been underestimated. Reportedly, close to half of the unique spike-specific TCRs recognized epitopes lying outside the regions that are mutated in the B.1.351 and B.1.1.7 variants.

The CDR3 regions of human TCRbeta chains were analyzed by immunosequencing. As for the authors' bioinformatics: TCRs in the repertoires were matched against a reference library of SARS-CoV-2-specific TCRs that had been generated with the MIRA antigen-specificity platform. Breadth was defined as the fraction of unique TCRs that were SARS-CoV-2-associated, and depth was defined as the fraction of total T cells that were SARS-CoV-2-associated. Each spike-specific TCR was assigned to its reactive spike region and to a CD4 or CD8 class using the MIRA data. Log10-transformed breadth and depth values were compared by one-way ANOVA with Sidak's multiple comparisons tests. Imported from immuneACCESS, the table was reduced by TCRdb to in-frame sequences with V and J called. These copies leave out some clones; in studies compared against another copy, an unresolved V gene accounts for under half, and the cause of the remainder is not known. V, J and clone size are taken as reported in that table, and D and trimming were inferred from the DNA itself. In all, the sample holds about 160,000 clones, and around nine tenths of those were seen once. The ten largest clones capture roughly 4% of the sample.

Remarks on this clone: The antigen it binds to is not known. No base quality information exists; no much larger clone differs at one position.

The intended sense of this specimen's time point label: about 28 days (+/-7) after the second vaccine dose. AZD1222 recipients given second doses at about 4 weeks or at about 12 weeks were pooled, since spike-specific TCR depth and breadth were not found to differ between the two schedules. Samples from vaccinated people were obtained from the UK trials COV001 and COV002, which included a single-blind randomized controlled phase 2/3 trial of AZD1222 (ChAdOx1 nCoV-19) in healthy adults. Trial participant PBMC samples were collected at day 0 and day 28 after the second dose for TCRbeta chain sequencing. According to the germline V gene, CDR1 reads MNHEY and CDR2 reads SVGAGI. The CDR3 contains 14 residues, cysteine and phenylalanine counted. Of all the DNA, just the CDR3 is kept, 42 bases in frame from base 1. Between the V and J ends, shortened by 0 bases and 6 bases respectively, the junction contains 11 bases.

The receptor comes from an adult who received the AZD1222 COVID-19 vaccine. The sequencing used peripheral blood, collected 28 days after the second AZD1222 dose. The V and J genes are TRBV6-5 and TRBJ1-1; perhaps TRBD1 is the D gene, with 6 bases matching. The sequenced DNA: TGTGCCAGCAGTTACTCCGGGACATACGCTGAAGCTTTCTTT. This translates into CASSYSGTYAEAFF.